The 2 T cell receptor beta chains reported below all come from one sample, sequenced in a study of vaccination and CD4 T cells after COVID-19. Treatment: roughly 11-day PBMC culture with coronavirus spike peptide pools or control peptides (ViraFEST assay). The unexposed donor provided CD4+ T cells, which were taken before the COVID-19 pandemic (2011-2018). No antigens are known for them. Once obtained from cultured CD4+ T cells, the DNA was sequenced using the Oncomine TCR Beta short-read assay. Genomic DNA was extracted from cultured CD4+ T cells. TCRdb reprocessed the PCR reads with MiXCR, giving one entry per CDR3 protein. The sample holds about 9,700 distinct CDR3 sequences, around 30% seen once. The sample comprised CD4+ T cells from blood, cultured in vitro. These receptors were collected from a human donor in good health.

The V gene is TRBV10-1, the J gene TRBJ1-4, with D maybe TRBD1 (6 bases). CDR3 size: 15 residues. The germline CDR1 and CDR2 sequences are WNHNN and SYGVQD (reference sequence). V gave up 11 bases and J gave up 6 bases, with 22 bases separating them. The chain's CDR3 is CAGPIRRDKDEKLFF. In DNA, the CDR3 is TGCGCCGGCCCAATCCGTCGGGACAAGGATGAAAAACTGTTTTTT.

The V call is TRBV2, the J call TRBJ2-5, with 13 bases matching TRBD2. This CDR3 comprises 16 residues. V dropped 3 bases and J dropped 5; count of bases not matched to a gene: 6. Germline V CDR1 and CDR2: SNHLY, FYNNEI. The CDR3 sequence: CASSDVLTSGRETQYF. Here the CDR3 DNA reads TGTGCCAGCAGTGACGTGTTGACTAGCGGGAGGGAGACCCAGTACTTC. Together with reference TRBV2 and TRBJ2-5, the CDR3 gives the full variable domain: EPEVTQTPSHQVTQMGQEVILRCVPISNHLYFYWYRQILGQKVEFLVSFYNNEISEKSEIFDDQFSVERPDGSNFTLKIRSTKLEDSAMYFCASSDVLTSGRETQYFGPGTRLLVL.